This TCR beta chain came from a study of control samples from healthy donors and cancer patients. The CDR3 consists of 15 residues. Trimming took 4 bases from V and 7 from J; bases not matched to a gene: 5. Germline CDR1 and CDR2: SEHNR and FQNEAQ (reference sequence). This table comes from immunoSEQ multiplex PCR, and its TCRdb copy is limited to in-frame clones, with some not included. Among approximately 70,000 clones, approximately 89% were seen once, and the ten largest hold over 4.5%. The TCR originated in a man aged 55-75 years with colorectal cancer. Sequenced: PBMCs. The rearrangement links TRBV7-9 to TRBJ1-6, with 9 bases that match TRBD1. In nucleotides, the CDR3 is TGTGCCAGCAGCTCAGCCGGGACAGGGAATTCACCCCTCCACTTT. It codes for CASSSAGTGNSPLHF.